This entry lists 28 T cell receptor beta chains sequenced from one sample in a study of blood T cell repertoires in COVID-19. Method: immunoSEQ multiplex PCR; TCRdb's copy keeps in-frame clones and lacks some. The profile shows some 200,000 clones, about nine tenths of them singletons. The specimen was PBMCs or T cells enriched from blood (not recorded which). These receptors all stem from a man aged 25-40 years in a cohort exposed to, infected with or recovered from COVID-19 (not recorded which).

In DNA, the CDR3 is TGTGCCAGCAGCTTTGCCGGGGGAAACACCATATATTTT. It encodes CASSFAGGNTIYF. The rearrangement links TRBV7-8 to TRBJ1-3; no definite D call. V was pared by 3 bases and J by 4 bases, with 7 bases between. The CDR3 has 13 amino acids. Germline CDR1 is SGHVS and CDR2 is FQNEAQ.

The rearrangement joins TRBV4-1 to TRBJ1-5, with TRBD1 identical over 8 bases. Per germline, CDR1 MGHRA and CDR2 YSYEKL. The CDR3 contains 15 residues. V gave up 3 bases and J gave up 7 bases; unmatched junction bases: 8. CDR3 nucleotide sequence: TGCGCCAGCAGCCAGGGCGGACAGGGCGAACAGCCCCAGCATTTT. Translated: CASSQGGQGEQPQHF.

V and J are TRBV7-9 and TRBJ2-3; 9 bases are shared with TRBD2. V lost 1 base, J lost 4 bases, and 3 bases stayed unmatched. The germline V gene encodes CDR1 SEHNR and CDR2 FQNEAQ (reference sequence). This CDR3 contains 15 residues. CDR3 DNA: TGTGCCAGCAGCTTAGTTAGCGGGAGTGCAGATACGCAGTATTTT. Amino acid sequence: CASSLVSGSADTQYF.

The CDR3 loop reads CASSRTSGNGELFF. The DNA of the CDR3 is TGTGCCAGCAGTCGGACTAGCGGGAACGGGGAGCTGTTTTTT. J is TRBJ2-2 and V is TRBV6-5; TRBD2 matches 12 bases. CDR1 and CDR2 (germline): MNHEY, SVGAGI. The J segment lost 7 bases and the V segment lost 5 bases, leaving 2 bases of the junction unmatched. The CDR3 runs to 14 residues.

This chain joins TRBV7-2 and TRBJ1-2, with D tentatively TRBD1 (6 bases). Trimming took off 5 bases at V and 0 bases at J, with 13 bases between the two ends. The CDR3 totals 15 residues. Germline V gene lookup returns CDR1 SGHTA and CDR2 FQGNSA. CDR3 nucleotides: TGTGCCAGCAGCCTTGCAGGGGCAGCTAACTATGGCTACACCTTC. Its protein is CASSLAGAANYGYTF.

This clone was observed a handful of times. The genes are TRBV27 and TRBJ1-2; 8 bases agree with TRBD1. This CDR3 is 18 amino acids long. The germline CDR1 and CDR2 sequences are MNHEY and SMNVEV (reference sequence). V shed 5 bases, J shed 3 bases, and the junction held 17 bases outside the gene matches. Here the CDR3 reads CASSAQRTGSGWDYGYTF. In DNA form, the CDR3 reads TGTGCCAGCAGTGCACAACGGACAGGGTCGGGTTGGGACTATGGCTACACCTTC.

The chain uses TRBV11-2 and TRBJ1-4, with D perhaps matching TRBD1 (6 bases). This CDR3 is built from 16 residues. Germline V gives CDR1 SGHAT, CDR2 FQNNGV. The V gene lost 5 bases and the J gene lost 4 bases, with 17 bases spanning the gap. The DNA of the CDR3 is TGTGCCAGCAGCCCAACTAGACAGGTTTATAATGAAAAACTGTTTTTT. It encodes CASSPTRQVYNEKLFF.

This chain links TRBV2 with TRBJ1-5, with 9 bases matching TRBD1. Germline V lookup: CDR1 SNHLY, CDR2 FYNNEI. After removal of 6 bases from V and 6 bases from J, the junction contained 6 bases not matched to a gene. The CDR3 covers 14 residues. CDR3 loop: CASRGDREGQPQHF. CDR3 coding DNA: TGTGCCAGCAGGGGGGACAGGGAGGGTCAGCCCCAGCATTTT.

The CDR3 here is CASQGTNEKLFF. For the CDR3, the DNA is TGTGCCAGCCAGGGAACTAATGAAAAACTGTTTTTT. V and J are TRBV19 and TRBJ1-4, with a tentative D call TRBD1 (5 bases). Germline V gene data show CDR1 as LNHDA and CDR2 as SQIVND (reference sequence). With 9 bases removed from V and 1 base from J, the gap between germline ends came to 6 bases. This CDR3 has 12 residues.

The chain has TRBV2 and TRBJ1-5, with 10 positions matching TRBD1. V shed 6 bases and J 5 bases; nucleotides not matched to a gene: 7. The germline CDR1 and CDR2 sequences are SNHLY and FYNNEI. The CDR3 contains 15 residues. The CDR3, as DNA: TGTGCCAGCAGCTCTGGACAGGGGGACCATCAGCCCCAGCATTTT. Amino acids: CASSSGQGDHQPQHF.

This sequence joins TRBV28 and TRBJ2-3, with a tentative D call TRBD2 (6 bases). The V end was cut by 3 bases, the J end by 5 bases, with 12 bases between. CDR3 length: 14 amino acids. Germline V gene data show CDR1 as MDHEN and CDR2 as SYDVKM. CDR3 amino acids: CASSFRGTEDTQYF. In DNA, the CDR3 is TGTGCCAGCAGTTTTCGGGGGACCGAAGATACGCAGTATTTT.

This rearrangement joins TRBV5-1 to TRBJ2-1, with a weak D call TRBD2 (5 bases). V was shortened by 2 bases and J by 2 bases, with 14 bases between the two germline ends. The germline V gene encodes CDR1 SGHRS and CDR2 YFSETQ. This CDR3 comprises 16 residues. The CDR3 loop is CASSLKAEPTYNEQFF. Here the CDR3 DNA reads TGCGCCAGCAGCTTAAAAGCGGAGCCCACCTACAATGAGCAGTTCTTC.

The rearrangement links TRBV5-1 to TRBJ2-2; 7 bases fit TRBD2. V gave up 6 bases and J gave up 2 bases; unmatched junction bases: 10. The CDR3 contains 16 residues. CDR1 and CDR2 from the germline V gene are SGHRS and YFSETQ. The CDR3 reads CASNHATSANTGELFF. CDR3 bases: TGCGCCAGCAATCACGCCACTAGCGCTAACACCGGGGAGCTGTTTTTT.

The chain links TRBV29-1 to TRBJ1-2; D ambiguous. Germline loops: CDR1 SQVTM, CDR2 ANQGSEA. The V gene lost 1 base and the J gene lost 2 bases, with 5 bases spanning the gap. This CDR3 comprises 12 residues. The CDR3 sequence: CSVEVRNYGYTF. The CDR3 region has the DNA TGCAGCGTTGAAGTGCGAAACTATGGCTACACCTTC.

The chain uses TRBV23-1 and TRBJ2-4; the D gene is possibly TRBD2 (6 bases). TRBV23-1 is an ORF, with its function uncertain. V was shortened by 4 bases and J by 2 bases, with 15 bases between the two germline ends. This CDR3 comprises 16 residues. CDR3 protein: CASSPGGRVTKNIQYF. The CDR3 bases are TGCGCCAGCAGTCCCGGGGGAAGGGTGACCAAAAACATTCAGTACTTC.

This clone was recorded once. The chain combines TRBV20-1 with TRBJ1-2; D is uncertain. The germline V and J ends were trimmed by 4 bases and 3 bases, with 6 bases remaining between them. The CDR3 is 11 amino acids. Germline-derived CDR1 and CDR2 are DFQATT and SNEGSKA (reference sequence). The CDR3 here is CSAKGDYGYTF. The CDR3 DNA reads TGCAGTGCTAAGGGAGACTATGGCTACACCTTC.

V gene TRBV7-8 combines with J gene TRBJ2-3, with D possibly matching TRBD1 (5 bases). V lost 0 bases to trimming and J lost 0 bases, with 10 bases between them. The CDR3 covers 16 residues. Per the germline V gene, CDR1 is SGHVS and CDR2 is FQNEAQ. The CDR3 here is CASSLAAAGSTDTQYF. CDR3 sequence (DNA): TGTGCCAGCAGCTTAGCGGCGGCAGGGAGCACAGATACGCAGTATTTT.

The rearrangement joins TRBV19 to TRBJ1-1, with no clear D. The CDR3 sequence is 16 residues long. Germline assignment: CDR1 LNHDA and CDR2 SQIVND (reference sequence). Trimming left V 4 bases short and J 4 bases short, with 19 bases between. DNA of the CDR3: TGTGCCAGTAGTAAACCGGGAGCCCCTACCAGCACTGAAGCTTTCTTT. Its protein product is CASSKPGAPTSTEAFF.

The chain carries TRBV4-1 and TRBJ1-5; TRBD1 might be the D (6 bases). Between the trimmed V and J ends, which lost 3 bases and 2 bases, there was a span of 17 bases. The CDR3 is 17 amino acids. Germline V gives CDR1 MGHRA, CDR2 YSYEKL. This CDR3 is CASSQDLQGGGNQPQHF. The CDR3 DNA reads TGCGCCAGCAGCCAGGACCTACAGGGAGGGGGCAATCAGCCCCAGCATTTT.

This chain joins TRBV19 and TRBJ1-1; D is unclear. Trimming left V 5 bases short and J 1 base short, with 11 bases between. The germline CDR1 and CDR2 sequences are LNHDA and SQIVND (reference sequence). The CDR3 spans 14 residues. The CDR3 spells CASSLQASNTEAFF. For the CDR3, the DNA is TGTGCCAGTAGTCTCCAAGCCTCGAACACTGAAGCTTTCTTT.

V usage is TRBV29-1 and J usage is TRBJ1-1; tentatively, D is TRBD1 (5 bases). The CDR3 loop spans 12 amino acids. CDR1 and CDR2 from the germline V gene are SQVTM and ANQGSEA. Deletions cut 7 bases from V and 0 bases from J, with 9 bases between. The CDR3 loop reads CSATVMNTEAFF. CDR3 bases: TGCAGCGCGACAGTGATGAACACTGAAGCTTTCTTT.

This clone was recorded a few times. The chain couples TRBV11-3 to TRBJ1-1; 9 nucleotides agree with TRBD1. V was clipped by 2 bases and J by 9 bases; unmatched bases: 4. The CDR3 sequence is 13 residues long. Germline V gene lookup returns CDR1 SGHNT and CDR2 YENEEA. The CDR3 sequence is CASSLTGGAKAFF. CDR3 bases: TGTGCCAGCAGCTTAACAGGGGGCGCGAAAGCTTTCTTT.

The chain has TRBV5-6 and TRBJ2-7, with 12 bases fitting TRBD2. Germline CDR1 reads SGHDT; CDR2 reads YYEEEE. CDR3 length: 15 amino acids. After removal of 5 bases from V and 4 bases from J, the junction contained 7 bases not matched to a gene. The chain's CDR3 is CASRLAGGPDYEQYF. The CDR3 bases are TGTGCCAGCAGACTAGCGGGAGGCCCGGATTACGAGCAGTACTTC.

Comment on this clone: The limits of the CDR3 on the DNA are not certain, so only TCRdb's listed CDR3 is given. The genes are TRBV28 and TRBJ1-4. Termini included, the CDR3 measures 15 amino acids. Germline lookup yields CDR1 MDHEN and CDR2 SYDVKM. CDR3 in amino acids: CASSFGSGDNEKLFF.

The chain joins TRBV19 to TRBJ2-5; no firm D call. Germline values: CDR1 LNHDA, CDR2 SQIVND (reference sequence). Trimming stripped 3 bases from V and 1 base from J, with 6 bases between. The CDR3 extends over 13 amino acids. The CDR3 bases are TGTGCCAGTAGTATTCAGTTCCAAGAGACCCAGTACTTC. Its translation: CASSIQFQETQYF.

The V gene is TRBV5-8, the J gene TRBJ1-2, with 8 bases that match TRBD1. Per the germline V gene, CDR1 is SGHTS and CDR2 is YDEGEE. The V and J ends lost 4 bases and 6 bases, in that order; junction bases with no gene match: 5. The CDR3 loop spans 13 amino acids. In DNA, the CDR3 is TGTGCCAGCAGCCGGGACAGGACGGATGGCTACACCTTC. The encoded protein is CASSRDRTDGYTF.

V usage is TRBV28 and J usage is TRBJ1-5, with TRBD1 matching 7 bases. With V trimmed by 6 bases and J by 1 base, 12 bases remained unmatched. The CDR3 contains 17 residues. Germline CDR1 and CDR2: MDHEN and SYDVKM. In DNA, the CDR3 is TGTGCCAGCAGATTTTCCAGGGGGAGGTGGAGCAATCAGCCCCAGCATTTT. Amino acid sequence: CASRFSRGRWSNQPQHF.

V usage is TRBV7-9 and J usage is TRBJ1-6, with 7 bases lining up with TRBD1. The V gene's germline CDR1 is SEHNR and CDR2 FQNEAQ (reference sequence). The CDR3 loop spans 14 amino acids. V gave up 6 bases and J gave up 9 bases; unmatched junction bases: 8. In nucleotides, the CDR3 is TGTGCCAGCAGTTCCACCGGGACAGCTTCACCCCTCCACTTT. It yields the protein CASSSTGTASPLHF.